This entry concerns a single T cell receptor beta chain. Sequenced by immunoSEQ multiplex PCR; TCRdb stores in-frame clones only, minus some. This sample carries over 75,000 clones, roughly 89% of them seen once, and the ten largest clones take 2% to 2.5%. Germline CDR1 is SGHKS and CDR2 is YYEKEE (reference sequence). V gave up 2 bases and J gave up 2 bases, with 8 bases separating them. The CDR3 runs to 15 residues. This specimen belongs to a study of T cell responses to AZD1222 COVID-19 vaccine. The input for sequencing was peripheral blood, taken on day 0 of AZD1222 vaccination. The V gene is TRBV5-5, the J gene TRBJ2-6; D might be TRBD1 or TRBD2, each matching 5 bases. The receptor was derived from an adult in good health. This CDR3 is CASSLGTAGANVLTF. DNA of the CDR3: TGTGCCAGCAGCTTAGGGACGGCTGGGGCCAACGTCCTGACTTTC.